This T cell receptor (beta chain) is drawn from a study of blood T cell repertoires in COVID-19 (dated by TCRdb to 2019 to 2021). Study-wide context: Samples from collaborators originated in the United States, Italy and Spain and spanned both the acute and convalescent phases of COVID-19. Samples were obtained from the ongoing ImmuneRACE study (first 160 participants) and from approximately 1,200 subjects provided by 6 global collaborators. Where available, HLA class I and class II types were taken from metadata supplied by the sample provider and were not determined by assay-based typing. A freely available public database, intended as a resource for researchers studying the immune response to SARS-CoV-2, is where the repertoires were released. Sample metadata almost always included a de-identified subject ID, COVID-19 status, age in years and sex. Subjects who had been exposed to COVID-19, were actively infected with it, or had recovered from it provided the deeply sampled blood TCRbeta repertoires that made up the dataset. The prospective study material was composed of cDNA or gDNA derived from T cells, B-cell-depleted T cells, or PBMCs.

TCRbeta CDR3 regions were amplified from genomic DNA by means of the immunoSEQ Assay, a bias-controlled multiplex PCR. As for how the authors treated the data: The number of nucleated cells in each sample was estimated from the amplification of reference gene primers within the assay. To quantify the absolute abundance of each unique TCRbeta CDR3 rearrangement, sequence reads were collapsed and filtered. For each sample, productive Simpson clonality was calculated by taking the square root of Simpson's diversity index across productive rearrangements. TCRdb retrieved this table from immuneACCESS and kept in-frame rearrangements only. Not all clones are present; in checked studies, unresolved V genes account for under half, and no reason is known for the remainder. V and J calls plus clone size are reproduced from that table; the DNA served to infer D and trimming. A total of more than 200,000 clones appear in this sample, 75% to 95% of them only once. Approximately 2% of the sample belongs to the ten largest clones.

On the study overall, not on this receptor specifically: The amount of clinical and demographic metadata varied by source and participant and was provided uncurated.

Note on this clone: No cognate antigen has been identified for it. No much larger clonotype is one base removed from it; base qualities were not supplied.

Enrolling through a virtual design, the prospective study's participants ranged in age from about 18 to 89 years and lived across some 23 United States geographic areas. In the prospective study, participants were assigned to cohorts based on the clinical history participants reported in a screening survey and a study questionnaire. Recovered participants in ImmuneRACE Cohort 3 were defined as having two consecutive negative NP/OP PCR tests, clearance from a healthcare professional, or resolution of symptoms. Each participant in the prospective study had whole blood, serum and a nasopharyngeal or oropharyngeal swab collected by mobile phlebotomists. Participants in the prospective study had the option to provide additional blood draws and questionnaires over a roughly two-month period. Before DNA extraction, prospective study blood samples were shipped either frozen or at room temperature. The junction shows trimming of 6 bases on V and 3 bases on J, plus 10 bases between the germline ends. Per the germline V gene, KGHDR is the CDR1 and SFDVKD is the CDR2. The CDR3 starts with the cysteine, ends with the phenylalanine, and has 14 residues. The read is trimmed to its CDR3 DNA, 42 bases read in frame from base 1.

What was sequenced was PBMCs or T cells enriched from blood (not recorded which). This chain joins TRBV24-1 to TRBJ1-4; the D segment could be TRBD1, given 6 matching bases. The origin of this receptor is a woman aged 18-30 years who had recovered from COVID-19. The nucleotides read TGTGCCACCAGTTATACAGGGCCTAATGAAAAACTGTTTTTT. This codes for CATSYTGPNEKLFF.